This T cell receptor beta chain originates from a study of blood T cell repertoires in COVID-19. The overall study: Acute and convalescent COVID-19 specimens originated in the United States, Italy and Spain. From T cells, B-cell-depleted T cells, or PBMCs came the material, which was cDNA or gDNA.

Per the authors' pipeline: The assay estimated nucleated cells by amplifying reference gene primers. Assay: immunoSEQ multiplex PCR; the TCRdb copy retains only in-frame clones and omits some. The V and J calls and clone size are taken from that table; D and trimming were inferred from the DNA. The data contain tens of thousands of clones, around three quarters of them singletons. The sequenced material came from peripheral blood. This receptor was identified in an elderly woman with acute or convalescent COVID-19.

In DNA, the CDR3 is TGTGCCAGCAGCCAAGGCCCTTTAGCGGGAGGACGCGAGCAGTACTTC. This sequence encodes CASSQGPLAGGREQYF. The rearrangement uses TRBV3-1 (or the pseudogene TRBV3-2) and TRBJ2-7, with 10 bases aligning to TRBD2. From germline, CDR1 is LGHDT and CDR2 YNNKEL (reference sequence). The CDR3 loop spans 16 amino acids. Unmatched junction bases numbered 9, after V lost 1 base and J lost 6 bases.